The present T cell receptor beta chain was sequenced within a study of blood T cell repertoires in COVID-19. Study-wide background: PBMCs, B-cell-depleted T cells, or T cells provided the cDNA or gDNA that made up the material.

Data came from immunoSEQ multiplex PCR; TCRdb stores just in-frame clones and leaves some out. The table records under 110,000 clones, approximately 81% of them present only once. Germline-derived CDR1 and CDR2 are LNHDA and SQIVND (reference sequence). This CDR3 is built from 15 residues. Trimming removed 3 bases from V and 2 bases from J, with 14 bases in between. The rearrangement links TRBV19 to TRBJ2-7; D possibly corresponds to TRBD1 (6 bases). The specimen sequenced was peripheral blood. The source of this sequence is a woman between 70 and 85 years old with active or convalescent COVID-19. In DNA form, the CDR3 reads TGTGCCAGTAGTATGTCCAGGGGCAACACCTACGAGCAGTACTTC. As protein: CASSMSRGNTYEQYF.